This TCR beta chain was retrieved from a study of cytomegalovirus exposure and HLA in healthy donors. The CDR3 covers 14 residues. CDR1 and CDR2 from the germline V gene are SQVTM and ANQGSEA. Losses at the gene ends were 3 bases for V and 8 bases for J; bases not matched to a gene: 4. Researchers ran the PCR with 60 Vbeta and 13 Jbeta primers. Generated by immunoSEQ multiplex PCR, the TCRdb table keeps only in-frame clones and is missing some. The data show about 170,000 clones, with roughly 85% seen just once and 1.5% held by the top ten. This clonotype was sampled from a male donor in good health and CMV-seronegative. The sequenced sample consisted of PBMCs. The chain combines TRBV29-1 with TRBJ2-1, with 13 positions matching TRBD2. Here the CDR3 DNA reads TGCAGCGTTGACCCGGGACTAGCGGGGCATGAGCAGTTCTTC. This gives the protein CSVDPGLAGHEQFF.